This T cell receptor beta chain is from a study of T cell responses to AZD1222 COVID-19 vaccine. Findings and limits, study-wide: Females outnumbered males among donors, who were mostly white British; clonal diversity was possibly underestimated.

After removal of 4 bases from V and 4 bases from J, the junction contained 6 bases not matched to a gene. Germline V gene sequence: CDR1 LNHDA, CDR2 SQIVND (reference sequence). CDR3 length: 14 residues. Some clones are missing from TCRdb's copy, which holds only in-frame ones; the method was immunoSEQ multiplex PCR. The data show about 170,000 clones, with about nine tenths seen just once and about 2.8% held by the top ten. With regard to this clone: Its antigen is as yet unknown.

The V gene is TRBV19, the J gene TRBJ1-1; 7 nucleotides match TRBD1. The TCR comes from an adult in good health. The starting material was peripheral blood, obtained on day 0 of AZD1222 vaccination. Here the CDR3 reads CASSSDRVVTEAFF. The CDR3, as DNA: TGTGCCAGTAGTAGCGACAGGGTGGTCACTGAAGCTTTCTTT. Looking up the rest from reference TRBV19 and TRBJ1-1 gives the full variable domain: DGGITQSPKYLFRKEGQNVTLSCEQNLNHDAMYWYRQDPGQGLRLIYYSQIVNDFQKGDIAEGYSVSREKKESFPLTVTSAQKNPTAFYLCASSSDRVVTEAFFGQGTRLTVV.